Following are 8 T cell receptor beta chains from one sample sequenced in a study of OX40 agonist ivuxolimab in advanced cancers. Profiled with immunoSEQ multiplex PCR; TCRdb holds only in-frame clones, not every one. The sample has about 76,000 clones, around nine tenths seen once. The sample consisted of CD4+ or CD8+ T cells sorted from blood, taken in a trial of the OX40 agonist ivuxolimab. These receptors came from an adult with an advanced solid tumor such as melanoma, head and neck, liver or kidney cancer.

The V call is TRBV19, the J call TRBJ1-5; 7 positions agree with TRBD1. V gave up 6 bases and J gave up 6 bases; unmatched junction bases: 5. The germline V gene has CDR1 LNHDA and CDR2 SQIVND (reference sequence). This CDR3 has 13 residues. CDR3 protein: CASSDRVGQPQHF. The CDR3 region has the DNA TGTGCCAGTAGCGACAGGGTTGGTCAGCCCCAGCATTTT.

This clone came up a few times. The gene calls are TRBV7-2 and TRBJ2-3; D unresolved. Deletions cut 5 bases from V and 4 bases from J, with 4 bases between. The germline V gene has CDR1 SGHTA and CDR2 FQGNSA. The CDR3 runs 11 residues. CDR3 sequence: CASSLADTQYF. The CDR3 DNA reads TGTGCCAGCAGCCTTGCAGATACGCAGTATTTT.

V gene TRBV6-5 combines with J gene TRBJ2-7; D possibly corresponds to TRBD2 (5 bases). Germline V gene sequence: CDR1 MNHEY, CDR2 SVGAGI. The CDR3 covers 15 residues. The germline V and J ends were trimmed by 7 bases and 6 bases, with 22 bases remaining between them. The CDR3 coding sequence is TGTGCCAGCACCACATATGGCCGGGGTATTTCCGAGCAGTACTTC. It specifies CASTTYGRGISEQYF.

The chain recombines TRBV7-2 with TRBJ1-1; no firm D call. The CDR3 is made up of 11 amino acids. The germline CDR1 and CDR2 sequences are SGHTA and FQGNSA. V dropped 4 bases and J dropped 8 bases, with 8 bases sitting between them. CDR3 residues: CASSYHKEAFF. CDR3 nucleotide sequence: TGTGCCAGCAGCTATCACAAGGAAGCTTTCTTT.

The gene calls are TRBV5-4 and TRBJ1-2, with 8 positions matching TRBD1. CDR3 length equals 16 residues. V lost 4 bases and J lost 5; bases outside the gene matches: 13. The V gene's germline CDR1 is SGHNT and CDR2 YYREEE (reference sequence). CDR3 residues: CASSPGQAQRSYGYTF. The CDR3 DNA reads TGTGCCAGCAGCCCGGGACAGGCCCAGCGGAGTTATGGCTACACCTTC.

This clone came up once. The J gene is TRBJ2-1, the V gene TRBV19; D is possibly TRBD1 or TRBD2 (6 bases each). Germline CDR1 LNHDA, CDR2 SQIVND (reference sequence). The CDR3 extends over 17 amino acids. Trimming removed 7 bases at V and 2 bases at J, with 21 bases between. The CDR3 sequence is CASNSQGSAGPYNEQFF. The CDR3 nucleotides are TGTGCCAGTAATTCCCAGGGGTCGGCGGGGCCCTACAATGAGCAGTTCTTC.

The chain uses TRBV6-5 and TRBJ2-7; no firm D call. The CDR3 is 16 residues long. Per the germline V gene, CDR1 is MNHEY and CDR2 is SVGAGI. Between the trimmed V and J ends, which lost 0 bases and 3 bases, there was a span of 15 bases. The CDR3 DNA reads TGTGCCAGCAGTTACTCGCAGCGACCGCCAGTCTACGAGCAGTACTTC. Its translation is CASSYSQRPPVYEQYF.

V usage is TRBV28 and J usage is TRBJ1-2, with 7 bases lining up with TRBD1. V dropped 5 bases and J dropped 8; count of bases not matched to a gene: 2. The CDR3 length is 11 residues. CDR1 and CDR2 (germline): MDHEN, SYDVKM. In nucleotides, the CDR3 is TGTGCCAGCAGTAAGGACAGGGGCTACACCTTC. Its translation is CASSKDRGYTF.